The 14 T cell receptor beta chains given below trace back to one sample, sequenced in a study of radiotherapy plus CTLA-4 blockade in lung cancer. Libraries were prepared by immunoSEQ multiplex PCR; TCRdb keeps only in-frame clonotypes and omits some of them. The table includes over 75,000 clones, about four fifths detected once. The sample in question was peripheral blood, obtained from a patient treated with radiotherapy plus ipilimumab. These receptor sequences come from a human donor with non-small cell lung cancer who had stable disease on radiotherapy plus ipilimumab.

V usage is TRBV28 and J usage is TRBJ2-2, with D perhaps assigned TRBD1 or TRBD2 (6 bases each). Per the germline V gene, CDR1 is MDHEN and CDR2 is SYDVKM. The CDR3 runs to 15 residues. Trimming shortened V by 7 bases and J by 1 base, and 13 bases separated the two germline ends. CDR3 sequence (DNA): TGTGCCAGCACGAAAGGGGGGCTGAACACCGGGGAGCTGTTTTTT. Amino acid sequence: CASTKGGLNTGELFF.

In its sample, this clone was seen once. The chain links TRBV18 to TRBJ2-5, with no clear D. The CDR3 is 13 residues long. CDR1 is KGHSH and CDR2 is LQKENI in the germline V gene. Trimming cost V 3 bases and J 1 base, with 6 bases left between them. The CDR3 nucleotides are TGTGCCAGCTCACCGTCGCTCCAAGAGACCCAGTACTTC. This codes for CASSPSLQETQYF.

The chain uses TRBV11-3 and TRBJ2-5; 14 bases fit TRBD2. Trimming cost V 5 bases and J 5 bases; bases outside gene matches: 7. This CDR3 contains 16 residues. The germline gives CDR1 SGHNT, CDR2 YENEEA. The CDR3 region is CASSPGTSGSLETQYF. DNA for the CDR3: TGTGCCAGCAGCCCAGGGACTAGCGGGAGCCTGGAGACCCAGTACTTC.

The chain employs TRBV6-1 and TRBJ1-4, with D perhaps matching TRBD1 (5 bases). The V end lost 1 base, the J end lost 5 bases, and 11 bases lay between the germline ends. The CDR3 totals 15 residues. Germline V gene sequence: CDR1 MNHNS, CDR2 SASEGT. This chain's CDR3 is CASSEGDSQNEKLFF. In nucleotides, the CDR3 is TGTGCCAGCAGTGAAGGCGACAGTCAGAATGAAAAACTGTTTTTT.

The chain recombines TRBV4-2 with TRBJ2-3; 8 positions agree with TRBD2. CDR1 is LGHNA, CDR2 YNFKEQ, per germline. The CDR3 runs 17 residues. V gave up 0 bases and J gave up 5 bases; unmatched junction bases: 10. The CDR3 DNA sequence: TGTGCCAGCAGCCAAGATATAGGCGGGGGGCATGGAGATACGCAGTATTTT. Protein: CASSQDIGGGHGDTQYF.

The CDR3 coding sequence is TGCAGCGTTGGCAAGGGGAGGGGAGAGACCCAGTACTTC. Its protein product is CSVGKGRGETQYF. The chain joins TRBV29-1 to TRBJ2-5, with 7 positions matching TRBD2. V gave up 4 bases and J gave up 4 bases; unmatched junction bases: 6. Germline V lookup: CDR1 SQVTM, CDR2 ANQGSEA. CDR3 size: 13 residues.

The V gene is TRBV27, the J gene TRBJ1-4; unclear D gene. Germline CDR1 and CDR2: MNHEY and SMNVEV (reference sequence). This CDR3 has 17 amino acids. V was shortened by 2 bases and J by 7 bases, with 20 bases between the two germline ends. CDR3 DNA sequence: TGTGCCAGCAGTTTAGATGGGTACCGTCGGTCTATTGAAAAACTGTTTTTT. Protein: CASSLDGYRRSIEKLFF.

J is TRBJ1-3 and V is TRBV7-9; 7 positions match TRBD1. Germline-derived CDR1 and CDR2 are SEHNR and FQNEAQ (reference sequence). The CDR3 covers 14 residues. Trimming cost V 8 bases and J 4 bases; bases outside gene matches: 8. The CDR3 is CASHPTGEGNTIYF. The CDR3 DNA reads as TGTGCCAGCCACCCCACAGGGGAAGGAAACACCATATATTTT.

The chain joins TRBV5-1 to TRBJ2-7; 10 bases align to TRBD1. The CDR3 spans 16 residues. Germline CDR1 SGHRS, CDR2 YFSETQ. V shed 5 bases and J 5 bases; nucleotides not matched to a gene: 13. CDR3 bases: TGCGCCAGCAGACTAAATACGGGACAGGGGAGCAACGAGCAGTACTTC. It encodes CASRLNTGQGSNEQYF. The whole variable domain, filled in from reference TRBV5-1 and TRBJ2-7, reads KAGVTQTPRYLIKTRGQQVTLSCSPISGHRSVSWYQQTPGQGLQFLFEYFSETQRNKGNFPGRFSGRQFSNSRSEMNVSTLELGDSALYLCASRLNTGQGSNEQYFGPGTRLTVT.

This clone was counted once. CDR3 amino acids: CASSLVRAQGNEQFF. Here the CDR3 DNA reads TGTGCCAGCAGCTTGGTAAGGGCCCAGGGCAATGAGCAGTTCTTC. V and J are TRBV5-4 and TRBJ2-1, with D possibly TRBD1 on 5 matching bases. CDR1 is SGHNT and CDR2 is YYREEE in the germline V gene (reference sequence). This CDR3 comprises 15 residues. Between the trimmed V and J ends, which lost 0 bases and 6 bases, there was a span of 13 bases.

CDR3 loop: CASLWASNEKLFF. CDR3 nucleotides: TGTGCCAGCCTCTGGGCCTCTAATGAAAAACTGTTTTTT. The chain employs TRBV6-1 and TRBJ1-4; D is ambiguous. The germline gives CDR1 MNHNS, CDR2 SASEGT. Deletions cut 8 bases from V and 3 bases from J, with 10 bases between. The CDR3 is 13 residues long.

The genes are TRBV7-2 and TRBJ2-7; D perhaps matches TRBD2 (6 bases). The CDR3 has 15 amino acids. The germline V gene encodes CDR1 SGHTA and CDR2 FQGNSA. V lost 5 bases and J lost 5, with 19 bases in between. CDR3 amino acids: CASSPRSGGYNEQYF. The CDR3 DNA reads TGTGCCAGCAGCCCCCGCTCTGGAGGGTACAACGAGCAGTACTTC.

The genes are TRBV4-1 and TRBJ1-6; D unresolved. CDR3 length: 15 residues. Germline V gene data show CDR1 as MGHRA and CDR2 as YSYEKL. Trimming took off 0 bases at V and 5 bases at J, with 8 bases between the two ends. The CDR3 nucleotides read TGCGCCAGCAGCCAAGACCCCCGTCATAATTCACCCCTCCACTTT. It translates to CASSQDPRHNSPLHF.

This clone is a singleton in its sample. The genes are TRBV19 and TRBJ1-4, with 8 nucleotides matching TRBD1. V gave up 5 bases and J gave up 8 bases; unmatched junction bases: 10. Germline V gives CDR1 LNHDA, CDR2 SQIVND (reference sequence). The length of the CDR3 is 15 residues. CDR3 nucleotide sequence: TGTGCCAGTAGTCCTCAGGGGGCTAGAGTGGAAAAACTGTTTTTT. Its protein is CASSPQGARVEKLFF.